This T cell receptor (beta chain) is drawn from a study of blood T cell repertoires in COVID-19. Study at large: The origin of the acute and convalescent COVID-19 samples was the United States, Italy and Spain. The analysed material was cDNA or gDNA that came from T cells, B-cell-depleted T cells, or PBMCs.

This clone was detected only a few times. In the original workflow: Amplification of reference gene primers was used by the study to estimate nucleated cell counts. Profiled with immunoSEQ multiplex PCR; TCRdb holds only in-frame clones, not every one. Clone size and the V and J calls come from that table; the DNA yielded D and trimming. The table has roughly 80,000 clones, 90% to 95% seen once. V was cut by 5 bases and J by 1 base, with 14 bases left in between. Germline V gene sequence: CDR1 PRHDT, CDR2 FYEKMQ (reference sequence). The CDR3 runs to 16 residues. The chain is built from TRBV13 and TRBJ2-2; the D gene is possibly TRBD2 (6 bases). The receptor's source is a man aged 55 to 70 with acute or convalescent COVID-19. The sequenced sample consisted of peripheral blood. The CDR3 DNA sequence: TGTGCCAGCAGCGCCGCGGGACCTGAGAACACCGGGGAGCTGTTTTTT. Protein product: CASSAAGPENTGELFF.